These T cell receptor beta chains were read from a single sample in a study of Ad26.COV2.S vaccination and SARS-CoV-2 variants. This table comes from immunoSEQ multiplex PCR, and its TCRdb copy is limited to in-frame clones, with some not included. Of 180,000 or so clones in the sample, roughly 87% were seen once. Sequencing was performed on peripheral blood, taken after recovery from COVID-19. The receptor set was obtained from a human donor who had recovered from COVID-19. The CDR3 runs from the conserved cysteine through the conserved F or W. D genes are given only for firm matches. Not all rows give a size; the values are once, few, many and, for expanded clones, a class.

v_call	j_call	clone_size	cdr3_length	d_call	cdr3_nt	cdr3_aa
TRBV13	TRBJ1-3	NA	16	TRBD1	TGTGCCAGCAGCTTAAAGACCAGGGGGCATGGAAACACCATATATTTT	CASSLKTRGHGNTIYF
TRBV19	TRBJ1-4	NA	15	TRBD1	TGTGCCAGTAGTGGGACAGGGGGCGCCCATGAAAAACTGTTTTTT	CASSGTGGAHEKLFF
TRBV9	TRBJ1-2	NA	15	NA	TGTGCCAGCAGCGTAGGTGGCATCGGCTGGGATGGCTACACCTTC	CASSVGGIGWDGYTF
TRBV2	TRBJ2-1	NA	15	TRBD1	TGTGCCAGCAGCGAACAGGGGGCTAAGTACAATGAGCAGTTCTTC	CASSEQGAKYNEQFF
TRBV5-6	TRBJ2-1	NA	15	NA	TGTGCCAGCAGCTTGTACGGGGGGCGATACAATGAGCAGTTCTTC	CASSLYGGRYNEQFF
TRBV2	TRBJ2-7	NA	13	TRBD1	TGTGCCAGCACGTCTAGGACAGGGTGGGAGCAGTACTTC	CASTSRTGWEQYF
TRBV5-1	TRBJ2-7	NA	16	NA	TGCGCCAGCAGCTTGGAGGGTTCAAATCCAACCTACGAGCAGTACTTC	CASSLEGSNPTYEQYF
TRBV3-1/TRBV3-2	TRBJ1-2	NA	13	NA	TGTGCCAGCAGCCAAGGCGGGCTACCTGGCTACACCTTC	CASSQGGLPGYTF
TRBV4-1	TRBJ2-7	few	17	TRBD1	TGCGCCAGCAGCCAAGATCTAGGCGGGACAGGGGAGCACGAGCAGTACTTC	CASSQDLGGTGEHEQYF
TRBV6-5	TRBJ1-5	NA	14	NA	TGTGCCAGCAGTTACGAGAGGGGGAATCAGCCCCAGCATTTT	CASSYERGNQPQHF